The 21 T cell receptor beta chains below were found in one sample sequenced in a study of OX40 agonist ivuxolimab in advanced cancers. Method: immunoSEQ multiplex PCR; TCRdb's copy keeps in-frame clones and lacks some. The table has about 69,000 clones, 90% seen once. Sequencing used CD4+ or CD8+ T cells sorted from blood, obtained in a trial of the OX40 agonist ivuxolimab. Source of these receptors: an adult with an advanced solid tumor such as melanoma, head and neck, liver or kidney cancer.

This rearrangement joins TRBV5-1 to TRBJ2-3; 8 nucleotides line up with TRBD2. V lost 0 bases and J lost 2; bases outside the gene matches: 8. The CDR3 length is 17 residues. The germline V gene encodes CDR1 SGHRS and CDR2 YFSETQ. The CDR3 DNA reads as TGCGCCAGCAGCTTGGAGGGGAGTAGCGGGAACACAGATACGCAGTATTTT. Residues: CASSLEGSSGNTDTQYF. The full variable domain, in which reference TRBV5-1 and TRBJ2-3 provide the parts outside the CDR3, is KAGVTQTPRYLIKTRGQQVTLSCSPISGHRSVSWYQQTPGQGLQFLFEYFSETQRNKGNFPGRFSGRQFSNSRSEMNVSTLELGDSALYLCASSLEGSSGNTDTQYFGPGTRLTVL.

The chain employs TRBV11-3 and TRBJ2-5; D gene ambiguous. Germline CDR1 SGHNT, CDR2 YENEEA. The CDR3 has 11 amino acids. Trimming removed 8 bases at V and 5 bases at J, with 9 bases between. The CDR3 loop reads CASRSQETQYF. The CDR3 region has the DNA TGTGCCAGCCGATCCCAGGAGACCCAGTACTTC.

The CDR3 DNA sequence: TGCGCCAGCAGCCAAGATCGGAGGCAAAACGAGCAGTACTTC. It is translated as CASSQDRRQNEQYF. The rearrangement joins TRBV4-3 to TRBJ2-7; perhaps TRBD2 as D (5 bases). The CDR3 spans 14 residues. The germline V and J ends were trimmed by 0 bases and 5 bases, with 11 bases remaining between them. CDR1 is LGHNA, CDR2 YSLEER, per germline.

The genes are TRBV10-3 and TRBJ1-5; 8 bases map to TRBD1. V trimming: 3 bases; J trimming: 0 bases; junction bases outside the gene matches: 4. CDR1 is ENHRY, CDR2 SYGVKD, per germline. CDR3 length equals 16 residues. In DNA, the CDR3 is TGTGCCATCAGTGACGGGACAGGATATAGCAATCAGCCCCAGCATTTT. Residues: CAISDGTGYSNQPQHF.

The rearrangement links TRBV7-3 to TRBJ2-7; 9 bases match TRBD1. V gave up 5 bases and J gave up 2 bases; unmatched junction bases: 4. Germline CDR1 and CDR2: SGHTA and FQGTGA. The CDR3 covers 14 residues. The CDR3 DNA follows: TGTGCCAGCAGCAGGACAGGGGATGCCTACGAGCAGTACTTC. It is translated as CASSRTGDAYEQYF.

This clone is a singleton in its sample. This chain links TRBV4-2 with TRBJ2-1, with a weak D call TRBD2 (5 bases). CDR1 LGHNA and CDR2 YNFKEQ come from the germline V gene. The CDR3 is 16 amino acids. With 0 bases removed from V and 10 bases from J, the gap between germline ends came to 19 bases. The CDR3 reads CASSQDGETKSGEQFF. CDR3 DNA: TGTGCCAGCAGCCAAGATGGGGAGACCAAGTCAGGAGAGCAGTTCTTC.

In nucleotides, the CDR3 is TGTGCCAGCAGCTTCACAGATACGCAGTATTTT. It is translated as CASSFTDTQYF. The V gene is TRBV7-9, the J gene TRBJ2-3; D gene ambiguous. The CDR3 totals 11 residues. Germline CDR1 and CDR2: SEHNR and FQNEAQ (reference sequence). V dropped 3 bases and J dropped 2 bases, with 0 bases sitting between them.

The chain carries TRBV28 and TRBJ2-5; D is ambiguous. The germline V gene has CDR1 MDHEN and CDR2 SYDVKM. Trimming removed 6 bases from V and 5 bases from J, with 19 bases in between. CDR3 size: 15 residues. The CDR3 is CASSPPGDLSETQYF. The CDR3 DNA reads TGTGCCAGCAGCCCTCCCGGTGACTTGTCTGAGACCCAGTACTTC.

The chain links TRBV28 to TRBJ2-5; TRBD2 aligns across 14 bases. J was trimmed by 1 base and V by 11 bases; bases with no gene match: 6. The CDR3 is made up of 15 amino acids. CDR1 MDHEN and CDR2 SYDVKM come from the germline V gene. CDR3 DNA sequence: TGTGCCTGCCGGACTAGCGGGAGGCCCCAAGAGACCCAGTACTTC. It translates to CACRTSGRPQETQYF. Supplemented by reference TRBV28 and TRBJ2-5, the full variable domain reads DVKVTQSSRYLVKRTGEKVFLECVQDMDHENMFWYRQDPGLGLRLIYFSYDVKMKEKGDIPEGYSVSREKKERFSLILESASTNQTSMYLCACRTSGRPQETQYFGPGTRLLVL.

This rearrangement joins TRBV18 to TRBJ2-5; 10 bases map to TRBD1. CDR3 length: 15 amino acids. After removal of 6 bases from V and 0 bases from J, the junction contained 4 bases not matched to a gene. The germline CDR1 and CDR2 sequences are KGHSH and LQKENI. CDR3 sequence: CASSWTGGYQETQYF. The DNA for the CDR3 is TGTGCCAGCTCCTGGACAGGGGGGTACCAAGAGACCCAGTACTTC.

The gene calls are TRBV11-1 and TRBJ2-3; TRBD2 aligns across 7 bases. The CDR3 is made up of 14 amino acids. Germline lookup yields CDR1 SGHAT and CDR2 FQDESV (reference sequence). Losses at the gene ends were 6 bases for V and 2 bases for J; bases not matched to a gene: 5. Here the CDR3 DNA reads TGTGCCAGCAGGGCTAGCGGCTTCACAGATACGCAGTATTTT. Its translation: CASRASGFTDTQYF.

The CDR3 nucleotides are TGTGCCAGCAGCCACAGACAGGGCAGCACAGATACGCAGTATTTT. This translates into CASSHRQGSTDTQYF. The chain uses TRBV11-3 and TRBJ2-3; 7 nucleotides agree with TRBD1. The length of the CDR3 is 15 residues. CDR1 and CDR2 from the germline V gene are SGHNT and YENEEA. Trimming cost V 5 bases and J 0 bases; bases outside gene matches: 5.

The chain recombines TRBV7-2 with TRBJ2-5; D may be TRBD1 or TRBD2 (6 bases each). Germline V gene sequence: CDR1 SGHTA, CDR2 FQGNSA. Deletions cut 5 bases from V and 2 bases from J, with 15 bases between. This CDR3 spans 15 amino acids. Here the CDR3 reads CASSLLGGTQETQYF. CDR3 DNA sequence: TGTGCCAGCAGCCTGTTAGGGGGGACGCAAGAGACCCAGTACTTC.

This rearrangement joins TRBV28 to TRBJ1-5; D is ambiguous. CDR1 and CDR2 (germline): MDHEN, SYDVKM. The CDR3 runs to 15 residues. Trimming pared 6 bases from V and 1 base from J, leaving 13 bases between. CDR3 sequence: CASSPGERSNQPQHF. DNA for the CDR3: TGTGCCAGCAGCCCCGGGGAGAGAAGCAATCAGCCCCAGCATTTT.

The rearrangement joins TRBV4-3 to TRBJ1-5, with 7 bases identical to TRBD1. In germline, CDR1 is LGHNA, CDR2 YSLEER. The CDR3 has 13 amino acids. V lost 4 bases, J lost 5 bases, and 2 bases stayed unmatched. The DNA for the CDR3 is TGCGCCAGCAGCCTTGACAGGGATCAGCCCCAGCATTTT. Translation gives CASSLDRDQPQHF.

CDR3 DNA sequence: TGCAGCGTTGGGCAGCTCTATGGCTACACCTTC. Protein sequence: CSVGQLYGYTF. The chain employs TRBV29-1 and TRBJ1-2; D ambiguous. The CDR3 contains 11 residues. Germline V gene sequence: CDR1 SQVTM, CDR2 ANQGSEA. Trimming shortened V by 4 bases and J by 4 bases, and 7 bases separated the two germline ends.

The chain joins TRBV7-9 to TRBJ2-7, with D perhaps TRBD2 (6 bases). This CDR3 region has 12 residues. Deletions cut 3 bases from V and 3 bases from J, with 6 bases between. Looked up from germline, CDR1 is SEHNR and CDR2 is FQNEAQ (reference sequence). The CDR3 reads CASSFSGYEQYF. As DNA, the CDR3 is TGTGCCAGCAGCTTTAGCGGCTACGAGCAGTACTTC.

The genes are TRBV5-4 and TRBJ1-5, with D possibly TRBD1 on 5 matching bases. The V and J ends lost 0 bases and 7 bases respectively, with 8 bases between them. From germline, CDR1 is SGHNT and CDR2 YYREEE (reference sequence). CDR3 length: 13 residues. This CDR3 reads CASSLAGGQPQHF. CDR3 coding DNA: TGTGCCAGCAGCTTGGCCGGGGGGCAGCCCCAGCATTTT.

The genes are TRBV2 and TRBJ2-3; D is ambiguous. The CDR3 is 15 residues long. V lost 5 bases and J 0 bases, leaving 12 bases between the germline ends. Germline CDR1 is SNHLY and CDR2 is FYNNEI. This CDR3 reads CASSKQTGSTDTQYF. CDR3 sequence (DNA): TGTGCCAGCAGTAAACAAACTGGAAGCACAGATACGCAGTATTTT.

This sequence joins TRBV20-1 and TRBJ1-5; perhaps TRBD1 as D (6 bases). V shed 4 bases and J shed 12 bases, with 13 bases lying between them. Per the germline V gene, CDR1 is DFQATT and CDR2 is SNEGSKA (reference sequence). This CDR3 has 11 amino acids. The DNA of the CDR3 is TGCAGTGCTACCGCCAGGGGTAGCCAGCATTTT. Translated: CSATARGSQHF.

In DNA form, the CDR3 reads TGTGCCAGCAGTAAGGGTCACGGGGATGAAAAACTGTTTTTT. Translated: CASSKGHGDEKLFF. This chain connects TRBV6-5 to TRBJ1-4; D ambiguous. The CDR3 is 14 residues long. Trimming shortened V by 5 bases and J by 6 bases, and 13 bases separated the two germline ends. CDR1 is MNHEY, CDR2 SVGAGI, per germline.